This is a list of T cell receptor beta chains from one sample in a study of blood T cell repertoires in COVID-19. The assay was immunoSEQ multiplex PCR, and TCRdb's table has in-frame clones only and misses some. Seen here are fewer than 600,000 clones, roughly 90% observed once, and the top ten hold approximately 2%. Specimen: PBMCs or T cells enriched from blood (not recorded which). The receptor source for this set is a woman aged 40 to 50 who had recovered from COVID-19. Both conserved end residues are part of each CDR3. Fields, in order: J gene, V gene, CDR3 protein.

TRBJ2-3	TRBV6-5	CASSRPGQLTDTQYF
TRBJ1-2	TRBV12-3/TRBV12-4	CASSLYGDYGYTF
TRBJ1-2	TRBV28	CASSLGGGSGYTF
TRBJ1-2	TRBV2	CASTSRAGGNYGYTF
TRBJ2-1	TRBV19	CASSIKLAGAQFF
TRBJ2-1	TRBV6-2/TRBV6-3	CASSYSLLAGGKQFF
TRBJ2-1	TRBV6-2/TRBV6-3	CASSHPGLADNEQFF
TRBJ1-2	TRBV12-3/TRBV12-4	CASSLGVGDGYTF
TRBJ1-2	TRBV9	CASSPAGVGWNYGYTF
TRBJ1-2	TRBV4-3	CASSQGQGPGSGYGYTF
TRBJ2-2	TRBV7-9	CASGLAANTGELFF
TRBJ1-5	TRBV19	CASSTTGYQPQHF
TRBJ2-1	TRBV19	CASSSRVNEQFF
TRBJ1-2	TRBV4-1	CASTSGTAASNYGYTF
TRBJ2-3	TRBV5-1	CASSAGRTDTQYF
TRBJ1-2	TRBV3-1/TRBV3-2	CASSRGGYGYTF
TRBJ1-1	TRBV5-6	CASSQRDPNPSTEAFF
TRBJ1-1	TRBV24-1	CATSDLREAGAVNTEAFF
TRBJ1-6	TRBV20-1	CSASRETNSPLHF
TRBJ1-1	TRBV19	CASSWTGGTEAFF
TRBJ1-2	TRBV9	CASSTQGGLSGYTF
TRBJ2-5	TRBV19	CASSIDHMTSPREETQYF
TRBJ2-1	TRBV18	CASSPPGTVHDEQFF
TRBJ1-2	TRBV2	CASGTGVYGYTF
TRBJ1-4	TRBV28	CASSPREELFF
TRBJ2-3	TRBV5-1	CASSPGQGSTDTQYF
TRBJ2-2	TRBV3-1/TRBV3-2	CASSQDLSGELFF
TRBJ1-5	TRBV2	CASSEDRGDQPQHF
TRBJ1-1	TRBV28	CASSLPGQGVGRTEAFF
TRBJ1-1	TRBV7-2	CASSSGGGMNTEAFF
TRBJ2-5	TRBV14	CASSQDAGRPGETQYF
TRBJ2-3	TRBV24-1	CATSSTTDTQYF
TRBJ2-7	TRBV18	CASSPTSSAEQYF
TRBJ1-1	TRBV12-3/TRBV12-4	CASSLRANTEAFF
TRBJ2-5	TRBV10-1	CASRSGQPQETQYF
TRBJ2-1	TRBV19	CASTLGTSFTGYNEQFF